This TCR beta chain was documented in a study of control samples from healthy donors and cancer patients. CDR1 and CDR2 (germline): SQVTM, ANQGSEA. The CDR3 contains 14 residues. Trimming removed 6 bases from V and 0 bases from J, with 11 bases in between. Clones were read by immunoSEQ multiplex PCR, and TCRdb kept only the in-frame ones, dropping some. Found here are about 210,000 clones; the top ten clones hold 2% to 2.5%. The gene calls are TRBV29-1 and TRBJ1-4, with no clear D. The specimen sequenced was blood. This sequence was found in a woman younger than 45 in good health. The CDR3 reads CSVRSPATNEKLFF. As DNA, the CDR3 is TGCAGCGTCCGGAGCCCCGCAACTAATGAAAAACTGTTTTTT. Full variable domain (outside the CDR3, taken from reference TRBV29-1 and TRBJ1-4): SAVISQKPSRDICQRGTSLTIQCQVDSQVTMMFWYRQQPGQSLTLIATANQGSEATYESGFVIDKFPISRPNLTFSTLTVSNMSPEDSSIYLCSVRSPATNEKLFFGSGTQLSVL.